These T cell receptor beta chains were read from a single sample in a study of beta chain features in type 1 diabetes. Profiled with immunoSEQ multiplex PCR; TCRdb holds only in-frame clones, not every one. The sample yields some 60,000 clones, roughly three fifths seen once. The sequenced material came from Tregs from blood. These receptors were collected from a young woman in good health. CDR3s include the opening cysteine and the closing phenylalanine or tryptophan. A D gene is named only where the DNA matches it firmly. The size field is filled for only some rows; it gives once, few, many or a size class.

DNA: TGTGCCAGCAGCCCCGGAGAGACCCAGTACTTC; CDR3: CASSPGETQYF; D: -; J: TRBJ2-5; size: few; V: TRBV6-6
DNA: TGTGCCAGCCTTAGAGGACTAGCGGGGGACGAGCAGTACTTC; CDR3: CASLRGLAGDEQYF; D: TRBD2; J: TRBJ2-7; size: -; V: TRBV2
DNA: TGTGCCAGCAGCTTAGTACTAGCGGGAGGCCAAGAGACCCAGTACTTC; CDR3: CASSLVLAGGQETQYF; D: TRBD2; J: TRBJ2-5; size: -; V: TRBV7-9
DNA: TGTGCCAGCAGCTTAGGCGTCAGGGCTGGGGCCAACGTCCTGACTTTC; CDR3: CASSLGVRAGANVLTF; D: -; J: TRBJ2-6; size: -; V: TRBV7-2
DNA: TGTGCCAGCAGTTACCCGCGGGGGGGCGGGGCCGGGGAGCTGTTTTTT; CDR3: CASSYPRGGGAGELFF; D: TRBD2; J: TRBJ2-2; size: -; V: TRBV6-6
DNA: TGTGCCAGCAGCTTAGTCGGTGAGCAGTACTTC; CDR3: CASSLVGEQYF; D: -; J: TRBJ2-7; size: few; V: TRBV7-2
DNA: TGTGCCACCAGACGGGATAGGGCCTATGGCTACACCTTC; CDR3: CATRRDRAYGYTF; D: -; J: TRBJ1-2; size: few; V: TRBV15
DNA: TGCGCCAGCAGCTCCCCTCACGGGGAGCAGTACTTC; CDR3: CASSSPHGEQYF; D: -; J: TRBJ2-7; size: -; V: TRBV5-1
DNA: TGTGCCAGCAGCTTACAAGCAGGGCTAAATTCACCCCTCCACTTT; CDR3: CASSLQAGLNSPLHF; D: -; J: TRBJ1-6; size: once; V: TRBV7-2
DNA: TGTGCCAGTAGTCTTCGACAGGGGAGCACTGAAGCTTTCTTT; CDR3: CASSLRQGSTEAFF; D: TRBD1; J: TRBJ1-1; size: -; V: TRBV19
DNA: TGTGCCAGCAGCTTAGATAAAGCTTTCTTT; CDR3: CASSLDKAFF; D: -; J: TRBJ1-1; size: -; V: TRBV7-8
DNA: TGTGCCAGCAGCTTAGGCTTACTGGGGGCAGCTTTCTTT; CDR3: CASSLGLLGAAFF; D: -; J: TRBJ1-1; size: -; V: TRBV7-3
DNA: TGTGCCAGCAGCTTGGCCTCAGGGCGGACGATGAACACTGAAGCTTTCTTT; CDR3: CASSLASGRTMNTEAFF; D: -; J: TRBJ1-1; size: -; V: TRBV5-6
DNA: TGTGCCAGCAGTGCCAACAGGGGGTTAGCTGAAGCTTTCTTT; CDR3: CASSANRGLAEAFF; D: TRBD1; J: TRBJ1-1; size: -; V: TRBV2
DNA: TGCGCCAGCAGCTTGGGGACCAGGAGGCAAGAGACCCAGTACTTC; CDR3: CASSLGTRRQETQYF; D: -; J: TRBJ2-5; size: -; V: TRBV5-1
DNA: TGCGCCAGCAGCCTCACCGGACAGGGCTGGGGCTACACCTTC; CDR3: CASSLTGQGWGYTF; D: TRBD1; J: TRBJ1-2; size: few; V: TRBV4-1
DNA: TGCGCCAGCTCCCCCGGGACAAACACAGATACGCAGTATTTT; CDR3: CASSPGTNTDTQYF; D: -; J: TRBJ2-3; size: -; V: TRBV19
DNA: TGCGCCAGCAGCTTTGGACAGGGGGCTAGTGGCTACACCTTC; CDR3: CASSFGQGASGYTF; D: TRBD1; J: TRBJ1-2; size: -; V: TRBV5-1
DNA: TGTGCCAGCAGTTCCTACACAGATACGCAGTATTTT; CDR3: CASSSYTDTQYF; D: -; J: TRBJ2-3; size: -; V: TRBV14
DNA: TGCAGCGTTGACCTAGACAGGGGCACTGAAGCTTTCTTT; CDR3: CSVDLDRGTEAFF; D: TRBD1; J: TRBJ1-1; size: -; V: TRBV29-1
DNA: TGTGCCAGCTCCAGGGCAGGGATTTGGAAGACCCAGTACTTC; CDR3: CASSRAGIWKTQYF; D: -; J: TRBJ2-5; size: -; V: TRBV6-6
DNA: TGCGCCAGCAGCCAATCAAACTATGGCTACACCTTC; CDR3: CASSQSNYGYTF; D: -; J: TRBJ1-2; size: few; V: TRBV4-1
DNA: TGTGCCATCAGTGAGAACGGCTACGAGCAGTACTTC; CDR3: CAISENGYEQYF; D: -; J: TRBJ2-7; size: -; V: TRBV10-3
DNA: TGTGCCAGTAGTTCAGGGTTAGCCAAAAACATTCAGTACTTC; CDR3: CASSSGLAKNIQYF; D: -; J: TRBJ2-4; size: few; V: TRBV19
DNA: TGTGCCAGCAGCCCACGGGGTCCTAGCTCAGATACGCAGTATTTT; CDR3: CASSPRGPSSDTQYF; D: -; J: TRBJ2-3; size: -; V: TRBV7-6
DNA: TGCGCCAGCAGCTGGAGCGGACAGGGAACTAGGGATGGCTACACCTTC; CDR3: CASSWSGQGTRDGYTF; D: TRBD1; J: TRBJ1-2; size: -; V: TRBV5-1
DNA: TGTGCCAGCAGTGGACCCGGGACTAGAGATGAGCAGTTCTTC; CDR3: CASSGPGTRDEQFF; D: TRBD2; J: TRBJ2-1; size: few; V: TRBV25-1
DNA: TGTGCCAGCAGCCTAGGACAGGGCTCCTACGAGCAGTACTTC; CDR3: CASSLGQGSYEQYF; D: TRBD1; J: TRBJ2-7; size: -; V: TRBV9
DNA: TGCGCCAGCGCCGCCCTAAGGGGTCCCGTGTACGAGCAGTACTTC; CDR3: CASAALRGPVYEQYF; D: -; J: TRBJ2-7; size: -; V: TRBV10-2
DNA: TGTGCCAGCAGTGAAGACAGGGGAGATACGCAGTATTTT; CDR3: CASSEDRGDTQYF; D: TRBD1; J: TRBJ2-3; size: few; V: TRBV6-1
DNA: TGTGCCAGTAGTATGTGGCAGGGGGCGACCGGGGAGCTGTTTTTT; CDR3: CASSMWQGATGELFF; D: TRBD1; J: TRBJ2-2; size: -; V: TRBV19
DNA: TGCGCCAGCAGCTTGGGGTGGGCCACTGAAGCTTTCTTT; CDR3: CASSLGWATEAFF; D: -; J: TRBJ1-1; size: -; V: TRBV5-1
DNA: TGTGCCACCAGGGGTAATGACCAGGGGGCGCAAGAGACCCAGTACTTC; CDR3: CATRGNDQGAQETQYF; D: TRBD1; J: TRBJ2-5; size: many; V: TRBV10-3